This TCR beta chain was recorded in a study of CXCR3-negative and CXCR3-positive naive CD8 T cells (dated by TCRdb to between 2018 and 2020). Regarding the study in general: Roughly 130 million TRB reads were obtained in total, roughly 1.5 +/- 0.3 million reads per library. Diversity and physicochemical repertoire analyses covered roughly eleven donors pooled from two independent experiments. Naive subsets from about 5 donors and memory cells from 3 donors were included in the TRBV-TRBJ cluster analysis.

Concerning this clonotype: Its antigen is still unknown.

Taken from cysteine to phenylalanine, the CDR3 has 14 residues. The entry carries no DNA sequence. CDR1 and CDR2, looked up from the germline V gene, are MNHEY and SVGEGT. Each CD8+ T cell subset was flow-sorted in triplicate, with 300,000 cells per subset placed directly into RLT lysis buffer. Standard density gradient centrifugation was used to isolate peripheral blood mononuclear cells from buffy coats. An RNeasy Mini Kit was used to extract total RNA from the sorted cells. Study-wide conclusions, independent of this receptor: Freshly isolated PBMCs were used for most assays because CXCR3 expression partially decreased after cryopreservation. Naive CXCR3-negative and CXCR3-positive cells from the same donor showed similar TRBV-TRBJ usage, whereas memory cells showed distinct patterns. Because surface CD5, which is linked to self-reactivity in mice, was comparable between the naive subsets, TCR interaction strength was also inferred from TRB CDR3 physicochemical properties. Repertoire diversity was comparably high in both naive subsets but much lower in memory CD8+ T cells.

Sequencing was performed on a NextSeq 550. The Human TCR Profiling Kit (MiLaboratory) was used to make UMI-labeled 5' RACE TRB cDNA libraries. cDNA synthesis used the entire amount of extracted RNA, and PCR amplification then used the entire amount of cDNA produced. Libraries were prepared in parallel using an identical number of PCR cycles. The published analysis was carried out like this. About 50,000 +/- 10,000 unique UMI-labeled TRB cDNA molecules per library were extracted with MIGEC and MiXCR, with at least two reads per UMI required. On average, each library contained roughly 40,000 +/- 10,000 functional in-frame TRB CDR3 nucleotide clonotypes without stop codons. After each sample was downsampled to 5000 UMI-labeled TRB molecules, VDJtools was used to calculate diversity metrics such as normalized Shannon-Wiener and Chao1. VDJtools computed clonotype-size-weighted physicochemical properties of the central five CDR3 residues: interaction energy, strength, volume and Kidera factor 4. The reads underwent TCRdb reprocessing, giving one record for each CDR3 protein sequence and no DNA. Here the V and J calls rest on TCRdb's processing, not on the authors' analysis. This sample's records show under 30,000 distinct CDR3 sequences. Of the sample, roughly a tenth is held by the ten largest clones.

The clonotype originates from a human donor in good health. Some clones in this sample may be carry-over from other donors' samples. The chain was built from TRBV6-2 or TRBV6-3 and TRBJ1-5; TCRdb selects TRBD1, and the lack of DNA leaves this call unchecked. Sequencing was performed on memory CD8+ T cells from blood. The label giving this sample's cell subset or site can be read as: conventional CD8+ memory T cells (TMEM), sorted as controls. The CDR3: CASSSTRTGPPQHF.